The 2 T cell receptor beta chains presented below share a single source sample, sequenced in a study of shared clonotypes between healthy human individuals. TCRdb's table, derived via immunoSEQ multiplex PCR, lists solely in-frame clones and lacks some. The top ten clones hold 0.37% of a sample with approximately 2,000,000 clones, about 90% of them seen once. Sequencing input: naive CD4+ T cells from PBMCs. Documented subset: CD45RA+ positively selected. Receptors were obtained from a man aged 18 to 29 in good health. Some clones in this sample may be carry-over from other donors' samples.

This chain joins TRBV6-1 and TRBJ1-1; D ambiguous. The CDR3 length is 14 residues. Germline CDR1 is MNHNS and CDR2 is SASEGT. V shed 6 bases and J shed 0 bases, with 11 bases lying between them. The CDR3 coding sequence is TGTGCCAGCAGGCCTGATATTTTGAACACTGAAGCTTTCTTT. This codes for CASRPDILNTEAFF.

The chain combines TRBV5-1 with TRBJ1-1, with D maybe TRBD1 (6 bases). V dropped 4 bases and J dropped 2 bases, with 18 bases sitting between them. The CDR3 is 16 residues long. Germline V gives CDR1 SGHRS, CDR2 YFSETQ. The CDR3 DNA sequence: TGCGCCAGCAGCCACAAGGAGGGGGGAGGTAACACTGAAGCTTTCTTT. It encodes CASSHKEGGGNTEAFF.